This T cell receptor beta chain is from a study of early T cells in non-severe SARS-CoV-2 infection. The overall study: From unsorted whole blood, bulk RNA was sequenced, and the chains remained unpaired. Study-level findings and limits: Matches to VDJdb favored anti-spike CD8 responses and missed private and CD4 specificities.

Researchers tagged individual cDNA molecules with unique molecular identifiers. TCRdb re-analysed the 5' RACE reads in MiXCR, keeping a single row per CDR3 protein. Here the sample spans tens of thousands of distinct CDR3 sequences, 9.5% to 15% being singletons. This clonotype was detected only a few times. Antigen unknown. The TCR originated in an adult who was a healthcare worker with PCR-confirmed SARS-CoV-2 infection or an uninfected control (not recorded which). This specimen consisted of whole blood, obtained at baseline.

As DNA, the CDR3 is TGTGCCAGCAGTTTGACAGGCAGCCAAGAGACCCAGTACTTC. It encodes CASSLTGSQETQYF. This chain links TRBV6-5 with TRBJ2-5; tentative D call: TRBD1 (6 bases). The V and J ends lost 4 bases and 1 base respectively, with 10 bases between them. Germline lookup yields CDR1 MNHEY and CDR2 SVGAGI. CDR3 length equals 14 residues.